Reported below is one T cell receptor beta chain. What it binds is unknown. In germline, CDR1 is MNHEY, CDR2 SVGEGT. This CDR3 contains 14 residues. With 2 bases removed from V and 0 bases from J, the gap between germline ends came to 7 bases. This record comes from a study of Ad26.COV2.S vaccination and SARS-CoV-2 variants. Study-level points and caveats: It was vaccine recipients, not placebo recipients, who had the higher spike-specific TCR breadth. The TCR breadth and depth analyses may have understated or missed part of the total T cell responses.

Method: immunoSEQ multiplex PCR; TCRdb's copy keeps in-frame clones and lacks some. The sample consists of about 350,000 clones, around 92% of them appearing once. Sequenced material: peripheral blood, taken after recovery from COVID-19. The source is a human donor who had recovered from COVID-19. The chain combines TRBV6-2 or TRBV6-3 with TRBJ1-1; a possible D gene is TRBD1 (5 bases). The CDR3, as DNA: TGTGCCAGCAGTTACAAGGGGATGAACACTGAAGCTTTCTTT. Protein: CASSYKGMNTEAFF.